This T cell receptor (beta chain) was observed in a study of cytomegalovirus exposure and HLA in healthy donors. This clone was found once. Antigen specificity is unknown. Findings and limits, study-wide: TCR beta V segments were, for the most part, productive about 90% or about 30% of the time in an earlier analysis. Later work found most CMV-associated TCR beta chains apparently HLA-restricted.

Researchers ran the PCR with 60 Vbeta and 13 Jbeta primers. TCRdb keeps only in-frame clones here, not all; method: immunoSEQ multiplex PCR. The sample shows 150,000 to 200,000 clones, about three quarters of them seen only once. V was shortened by 0 bases and J by 13 bases, with 19 bases between the two germline ends. CDR1 LGHNA and CDR2 YSLEER come from the germline V gene. The CDR3 is made up of 15 amino acids. Input material: PBMCs. The sequence derives from a woman between 40 and 55 years old in good health and CMV-seronegative. The chain employs TRBV4-3 and TRBJ1-5; D might be TRBD1 (6 bases). The CDR3 region is CASSQEEGGEGQQHF. For the CDR3, the DNA is TGCGCCAGCAGCCAAGAAGAAGGCGGGGAGGGACAACAGCATTTT.